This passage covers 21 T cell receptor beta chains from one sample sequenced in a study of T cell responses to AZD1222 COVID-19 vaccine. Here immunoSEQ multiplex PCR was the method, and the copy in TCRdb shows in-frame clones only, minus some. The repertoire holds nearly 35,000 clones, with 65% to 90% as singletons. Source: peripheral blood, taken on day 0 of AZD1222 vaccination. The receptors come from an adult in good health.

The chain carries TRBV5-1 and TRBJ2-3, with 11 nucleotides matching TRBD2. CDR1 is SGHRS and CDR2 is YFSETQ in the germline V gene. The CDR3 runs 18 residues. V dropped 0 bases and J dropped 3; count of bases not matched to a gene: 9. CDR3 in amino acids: CASSLGASGRMRTDTQYF. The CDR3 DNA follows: TGCGCCAGCAGCTTGGGCGCTAGCGGGAGGATGAGGACAGATACGCAGTATTTT.

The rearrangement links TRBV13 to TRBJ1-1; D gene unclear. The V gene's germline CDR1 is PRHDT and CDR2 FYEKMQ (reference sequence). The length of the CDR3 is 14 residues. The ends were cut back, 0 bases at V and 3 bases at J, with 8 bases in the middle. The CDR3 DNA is TGTGCCAGCAGCTTAGGAGGTTCGGACACTGAAGCTTTCTTT. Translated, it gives CASSLGGSDTEAFF. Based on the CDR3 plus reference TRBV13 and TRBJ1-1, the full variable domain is AAGVIQSPRHLIKEKRETATLKCYPIPRHDTVYWYQQGPGQDPQFLISFYEKMQSDKGSIPDRFSAQQFSDYHSELNMSSLELGDSALYFCASSLGGSDTEAFFGQGTRLTVV.

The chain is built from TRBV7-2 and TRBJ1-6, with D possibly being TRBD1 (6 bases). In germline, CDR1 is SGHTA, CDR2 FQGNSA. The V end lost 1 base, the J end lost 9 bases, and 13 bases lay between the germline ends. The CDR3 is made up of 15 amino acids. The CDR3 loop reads CASSLVRGAGSPLHF. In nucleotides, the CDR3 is TGTGCCAGCAGCTTAGTGCGGGGGGCGGGTTCACCCCTCCACTTT.

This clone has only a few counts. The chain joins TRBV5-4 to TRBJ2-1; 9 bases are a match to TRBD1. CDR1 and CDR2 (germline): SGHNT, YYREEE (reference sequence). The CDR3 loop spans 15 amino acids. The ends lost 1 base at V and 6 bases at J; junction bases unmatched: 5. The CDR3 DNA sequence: TGTGCCAGCAGCTTGACAGGGGGCGCCCCCAATGAGCAGTTCTTC. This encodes CASSLTGGAPNEQFF.

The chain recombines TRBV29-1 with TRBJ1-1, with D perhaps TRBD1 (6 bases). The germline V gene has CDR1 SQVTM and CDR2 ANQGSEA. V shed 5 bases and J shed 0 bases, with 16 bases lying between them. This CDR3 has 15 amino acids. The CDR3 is CSVHLMQGLNTEAFF. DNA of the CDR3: TGCAGCGTTCATCTTATGCAGGGGTTGAACACTGAAGCTTTCTTT.

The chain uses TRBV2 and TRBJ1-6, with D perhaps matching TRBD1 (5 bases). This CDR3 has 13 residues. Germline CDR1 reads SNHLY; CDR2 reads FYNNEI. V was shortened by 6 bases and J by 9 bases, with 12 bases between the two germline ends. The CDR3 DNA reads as TGTGCCAGCAGGGGGGAGTTGAGTTCACCCCTCCACTTT. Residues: CASRGELSSPLHF.

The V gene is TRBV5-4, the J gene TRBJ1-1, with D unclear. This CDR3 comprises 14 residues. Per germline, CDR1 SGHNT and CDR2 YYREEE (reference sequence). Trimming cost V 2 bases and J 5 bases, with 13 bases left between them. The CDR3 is CASSLPGLGTEAFF. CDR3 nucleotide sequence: TGTGCCAGCAGCTTACCGGGGTTGGGGACTGAAGCTTTCTTT.

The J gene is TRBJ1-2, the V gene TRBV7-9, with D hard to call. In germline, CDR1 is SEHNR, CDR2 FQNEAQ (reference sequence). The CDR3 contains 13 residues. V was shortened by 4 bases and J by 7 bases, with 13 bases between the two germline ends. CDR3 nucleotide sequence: TGTGCCAGCAGCTCCTTACAGCGGTCTGGCTACACCTTC. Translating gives CASSSLQRSGYTF.

In nucleotides, the CDR3 is TGCAGTGCTTTTACAGGGTCTGGCTACACCTTC. It codes for CSAFTGSGYTF. V gene TRBV20-1 combines with J gene TRBJ1-2; a possible D gene is TRBD1 (6 bases). V was clipped by 5 bases and J by 7 bases, with 11 bases between them. This CDR3 is built from 11 residues. Germline CDR1 is DFQATT and CDR2 is SNEGSKA (reference sequence).

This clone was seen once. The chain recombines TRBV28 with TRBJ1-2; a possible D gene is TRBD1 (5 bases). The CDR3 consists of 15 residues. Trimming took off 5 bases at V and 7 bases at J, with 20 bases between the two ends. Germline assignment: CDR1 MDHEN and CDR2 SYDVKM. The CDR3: CASSRDLGSLGGYTF. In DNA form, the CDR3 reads TGTGCCAGCAGTCGGGACCTTGGGTCCCTGGGTGGCTACACCTTC.

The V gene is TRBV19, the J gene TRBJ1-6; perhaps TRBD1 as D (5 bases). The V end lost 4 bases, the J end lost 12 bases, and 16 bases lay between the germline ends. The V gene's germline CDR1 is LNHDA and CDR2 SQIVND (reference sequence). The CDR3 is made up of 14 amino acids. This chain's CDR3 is CASSTMGDTGPLHF. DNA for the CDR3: TGTGCCAGTAGTACCATGGGAGACACAGGACCCCTCCACTTT.

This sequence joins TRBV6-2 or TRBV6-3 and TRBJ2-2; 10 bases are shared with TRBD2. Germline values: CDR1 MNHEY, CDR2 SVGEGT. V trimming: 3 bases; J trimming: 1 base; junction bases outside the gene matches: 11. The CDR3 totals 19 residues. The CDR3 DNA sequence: TGTGCCAGCAGTTATCACAAACCGGGACTAGCGAGGAACACCGGGGAGCTGTTTTTT. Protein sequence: CASSYHKPGLARNTGELFF.

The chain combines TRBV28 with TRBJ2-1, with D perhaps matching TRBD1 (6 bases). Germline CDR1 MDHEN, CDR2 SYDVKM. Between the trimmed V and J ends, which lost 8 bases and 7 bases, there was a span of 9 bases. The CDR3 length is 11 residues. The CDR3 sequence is CASSQGNEQFF. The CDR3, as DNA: TGTGCCAGCTCTCAGGGGAATGAGCAGTTCTTC.

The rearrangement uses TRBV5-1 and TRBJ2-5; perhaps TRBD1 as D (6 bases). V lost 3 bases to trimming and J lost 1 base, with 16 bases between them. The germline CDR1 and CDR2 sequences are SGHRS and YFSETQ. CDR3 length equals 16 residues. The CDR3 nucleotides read TGCGCCAGCAGCTCCGCCCGTGGACAGTTCCAAGAGACCCAGTACTTC. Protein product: CASSSARGQFQETQYF.

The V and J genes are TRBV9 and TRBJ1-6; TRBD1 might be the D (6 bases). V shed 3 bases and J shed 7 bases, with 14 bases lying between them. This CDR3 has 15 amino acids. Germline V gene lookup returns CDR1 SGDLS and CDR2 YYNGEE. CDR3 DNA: TGTGCCAGCAGCGCCTCACCGGGGACAAATTCACCCCTCCACTTT. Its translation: CASSASPGTNSPLHF.

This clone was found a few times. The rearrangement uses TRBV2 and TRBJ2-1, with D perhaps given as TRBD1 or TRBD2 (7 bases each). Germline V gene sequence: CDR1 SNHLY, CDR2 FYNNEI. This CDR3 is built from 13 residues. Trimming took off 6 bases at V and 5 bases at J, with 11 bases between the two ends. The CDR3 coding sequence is TGTGCCAGCAGCCAGGGGGGGAACAATGAGCAGTTCTTC. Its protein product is CASSQGGNNEQFF.

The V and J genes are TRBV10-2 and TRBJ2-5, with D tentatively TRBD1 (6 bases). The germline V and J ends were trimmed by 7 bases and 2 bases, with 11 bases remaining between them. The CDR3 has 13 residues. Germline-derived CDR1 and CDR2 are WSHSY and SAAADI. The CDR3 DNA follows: TGCGCCAGCACAGGGGCGATTCAAGAGACCCAGTACTTC. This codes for CASTGAIQETQYF.

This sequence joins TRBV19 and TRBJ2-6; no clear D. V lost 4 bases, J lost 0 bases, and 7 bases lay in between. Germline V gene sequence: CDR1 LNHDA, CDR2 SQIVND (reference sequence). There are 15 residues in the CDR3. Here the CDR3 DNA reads TGTGCCAGTAGTACAACTGGCTCTGGGGCCAACGTCCTGACTTTC. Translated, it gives CASSTTGSGANVLTF.

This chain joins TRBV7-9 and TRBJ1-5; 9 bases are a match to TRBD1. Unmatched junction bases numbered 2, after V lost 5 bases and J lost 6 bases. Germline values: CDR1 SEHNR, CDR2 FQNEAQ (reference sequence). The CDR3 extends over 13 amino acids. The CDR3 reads CASSTGGSQPQHF. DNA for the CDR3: TGTGCCAGCAGCACAGGGGGCAGTCAGCCCCAGCATTTT.

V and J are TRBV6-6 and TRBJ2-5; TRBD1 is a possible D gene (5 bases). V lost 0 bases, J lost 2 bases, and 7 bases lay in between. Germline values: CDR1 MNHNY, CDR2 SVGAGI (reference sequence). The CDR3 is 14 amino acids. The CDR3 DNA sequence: TGTGCCAGCAGTTACTCGGGGCAGCAAGAGACCCAGTACTTC. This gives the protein CASSYSGQQETQYF.

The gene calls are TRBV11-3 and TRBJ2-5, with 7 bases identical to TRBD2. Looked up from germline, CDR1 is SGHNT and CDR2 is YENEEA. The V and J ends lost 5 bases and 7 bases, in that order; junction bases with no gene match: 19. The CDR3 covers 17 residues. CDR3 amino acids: CASSPGVGRAPAVTQYF. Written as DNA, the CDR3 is TGTGCCAGCAGCCCGGGAGTTGGGAGGGCCCCCGCCGTGACCCAGTACTTC.